These 2 T cell receptor beta chains originate from one sample sequenced in a study of T cell responses to AZD1222 COVID-19 vaccine. Sequencing used immunoSEQ multiplex PCR; TCRdb keeps in-frame clones, though not all of them. The repertoire has about 180,000 clones, around 89% of them found once; the top ten carry 6.5% to 8.5%. The sample consisted of peripheral blood, taken on day 0 of AZD1222 vaccination. Receptors originate from an adult in good health.

The rearrangement joins TRBV7-9 to TRBJ1-4; TRBD1 is a possible D gene (5 bases). V was cut by 1 base and J by 8 bases, with 8 bases left in between. Germline CDR1 reads SEHNR; CDR2 reads FQNEAQ (reference sequence). There are 13 residues in the CDR3. This CDR3 reads CASSLGGREKLFF. As DNA, the CDR3 is TGTGCCAGCAGCTTAGGGGGCAGAGAAAAACTGTTTTTT.

The rearrangement uses TRBV4-1 and TRBJ1-6, with D possibly matching TRBD1 (5 bases). The ends were cut back, 1 base at V and 6 bases at J, with 16 bases in the middle. The CDR3 is made up of 17 amino acids. The germline V gene has CDR1 MGHRA and CDR2 YSYEKL. The CDR3: CASSQGILGTANSPLHF. The CDR3 bases are TGCGCCAGCAGCCAAGGGATACTCGGGACGGCTAATTCACCCCTCCACTTT.